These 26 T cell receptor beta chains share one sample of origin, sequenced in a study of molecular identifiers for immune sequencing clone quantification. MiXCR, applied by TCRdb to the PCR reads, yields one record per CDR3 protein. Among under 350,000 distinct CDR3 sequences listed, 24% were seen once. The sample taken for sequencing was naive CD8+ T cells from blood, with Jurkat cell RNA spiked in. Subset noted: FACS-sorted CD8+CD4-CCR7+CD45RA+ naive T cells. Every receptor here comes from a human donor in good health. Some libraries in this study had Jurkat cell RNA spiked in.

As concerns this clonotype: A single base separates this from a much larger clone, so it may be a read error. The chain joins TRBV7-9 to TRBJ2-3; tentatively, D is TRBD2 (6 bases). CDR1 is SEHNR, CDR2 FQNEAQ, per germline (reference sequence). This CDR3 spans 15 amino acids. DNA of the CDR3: TGTGCCGGCAGCTTAGTCCTAGCGTACACAGATACGCAGTATTTT. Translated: CAGSLVLAYTDTQYF.

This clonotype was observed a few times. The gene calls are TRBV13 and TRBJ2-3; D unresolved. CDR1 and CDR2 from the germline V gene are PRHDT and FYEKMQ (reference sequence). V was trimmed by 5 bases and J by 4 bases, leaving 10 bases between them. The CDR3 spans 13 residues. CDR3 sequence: CASSARRSDTQYF. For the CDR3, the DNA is TGTGCCAGCAGCGCACGGAGATCAGATACGCAGTATTTT.

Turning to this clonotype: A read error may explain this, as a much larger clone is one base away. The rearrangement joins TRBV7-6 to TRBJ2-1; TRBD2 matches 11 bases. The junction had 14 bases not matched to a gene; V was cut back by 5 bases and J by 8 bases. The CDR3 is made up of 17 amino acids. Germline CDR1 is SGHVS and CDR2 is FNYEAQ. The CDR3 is CASSPRLAGRPEDEQFF. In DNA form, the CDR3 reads TGTGCCAGCAGCCCCCGACTAGCGGGGCGGCCTGAGGATGAGCAGTTCTTC.

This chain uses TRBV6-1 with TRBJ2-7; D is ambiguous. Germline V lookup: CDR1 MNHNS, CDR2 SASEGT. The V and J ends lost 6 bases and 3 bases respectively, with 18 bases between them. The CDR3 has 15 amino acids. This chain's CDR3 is CASRGSISRHYEQYF. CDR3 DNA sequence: TGTGCCAGCAGAGGGTCTATCAGTAGACACTACGAGCAGTACTTC.

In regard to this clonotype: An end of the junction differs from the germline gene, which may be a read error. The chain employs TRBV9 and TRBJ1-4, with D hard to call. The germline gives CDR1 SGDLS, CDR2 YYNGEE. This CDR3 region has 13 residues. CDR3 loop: CASSVGANENLFF. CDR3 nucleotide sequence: TGTGCCAGCAGCGTAGGAGCTAATGAAAACCTGTTTTTT.

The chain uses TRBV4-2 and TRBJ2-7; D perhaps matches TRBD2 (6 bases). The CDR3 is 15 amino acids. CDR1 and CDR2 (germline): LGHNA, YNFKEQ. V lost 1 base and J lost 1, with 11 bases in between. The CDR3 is CASSQARDLSYEQYF. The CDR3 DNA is TGTGCCAGCAGCCAAGCGAGGGACTTGTCCTACGAGCAGTACTTC.

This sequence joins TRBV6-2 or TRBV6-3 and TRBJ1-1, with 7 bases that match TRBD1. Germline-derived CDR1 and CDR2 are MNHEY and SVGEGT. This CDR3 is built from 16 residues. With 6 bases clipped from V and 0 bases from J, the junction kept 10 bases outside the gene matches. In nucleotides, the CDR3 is TGTGCCAGCAGGCCCGGGACAGTCCAAATGAACACTGAAGCTTTCTTT. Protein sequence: CASRPGTVQMNTEAFF.

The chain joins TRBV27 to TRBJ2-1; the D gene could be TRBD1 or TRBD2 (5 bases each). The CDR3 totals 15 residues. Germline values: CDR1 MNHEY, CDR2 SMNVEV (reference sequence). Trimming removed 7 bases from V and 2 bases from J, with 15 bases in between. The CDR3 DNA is TGTGCCAGCACCCTCGGGACCCCACCCTACAATGAGCAGTTCTTC. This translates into CASTLGTPPYNEQFF.

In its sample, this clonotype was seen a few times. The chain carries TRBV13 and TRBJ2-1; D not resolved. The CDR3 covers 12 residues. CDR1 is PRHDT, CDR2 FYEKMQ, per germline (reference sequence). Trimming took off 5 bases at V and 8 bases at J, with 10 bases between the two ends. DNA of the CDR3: TGTGCCAGCAGCGGGCTACCCCATGAGCAGTTCTTC. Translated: CASSGLPHEQFF.

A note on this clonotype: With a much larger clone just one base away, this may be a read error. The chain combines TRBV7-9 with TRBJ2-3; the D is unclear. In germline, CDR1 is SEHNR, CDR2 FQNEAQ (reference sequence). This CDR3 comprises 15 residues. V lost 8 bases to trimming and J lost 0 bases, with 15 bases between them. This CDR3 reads CASGNLVDSTDTQYF. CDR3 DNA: TGTGCCAGCGGCAATCTGGTAGATAGCACAGATACGCAGTATTTT.

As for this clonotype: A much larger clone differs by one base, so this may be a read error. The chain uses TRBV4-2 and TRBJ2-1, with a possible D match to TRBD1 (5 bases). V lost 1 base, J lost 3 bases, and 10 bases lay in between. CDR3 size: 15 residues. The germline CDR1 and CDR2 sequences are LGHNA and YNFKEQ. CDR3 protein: CASSQARQGYNEQFF. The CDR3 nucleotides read TGTGCCAGCAGCCAAGCTCGCCAGGGCTACAATGAGCAGTTCTTC.

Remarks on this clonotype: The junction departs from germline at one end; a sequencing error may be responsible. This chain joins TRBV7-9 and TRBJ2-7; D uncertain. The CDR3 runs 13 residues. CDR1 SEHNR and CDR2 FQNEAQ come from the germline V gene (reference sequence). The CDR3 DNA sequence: TGTGCCAGCGGCTTGGGCAGCTCCTACGAGCAGTACTTC. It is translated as CASGLGSSYEQYF. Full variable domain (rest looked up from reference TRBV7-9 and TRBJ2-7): DTGVSQNPRHKITKRGQNVTFRCDPISEHNRLYWYRQTLGQGPEFLTYFQNEAQLEKSRLLSDRFSAERPKGSFSTLEIQRTEQGDSAMYLCASGLGSSYEQYFGPGTRLTVT.

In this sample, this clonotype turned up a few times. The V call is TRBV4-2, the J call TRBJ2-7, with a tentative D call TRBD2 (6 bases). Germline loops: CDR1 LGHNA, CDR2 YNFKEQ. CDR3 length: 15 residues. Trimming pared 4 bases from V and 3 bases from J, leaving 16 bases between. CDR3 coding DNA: TGTGCCAGCAGCCCTAGCGATATCGGGGACTACGAGCAGTACTTC. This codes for CASSPSDIGDYEQYF.

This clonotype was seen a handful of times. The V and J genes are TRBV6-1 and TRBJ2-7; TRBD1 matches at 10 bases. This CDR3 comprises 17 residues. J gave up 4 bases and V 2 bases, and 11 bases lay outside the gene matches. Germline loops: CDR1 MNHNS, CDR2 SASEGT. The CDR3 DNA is TGTGCCAGCAGTGAATTGACAGGGGGCTGGTTGTCTTACGAGCAGTACTTC. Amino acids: CASSELTGGWLSYEQYF.

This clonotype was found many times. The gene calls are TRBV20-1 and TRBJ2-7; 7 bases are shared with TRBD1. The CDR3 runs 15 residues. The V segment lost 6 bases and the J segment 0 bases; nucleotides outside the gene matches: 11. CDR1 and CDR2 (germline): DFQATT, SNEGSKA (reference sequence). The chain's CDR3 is CSAPPPGQSSYEQYF. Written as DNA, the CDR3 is TGCAGTGCCCCCCCGCCGGGACAGAGCTCCTACGAGCAGTACTTC.

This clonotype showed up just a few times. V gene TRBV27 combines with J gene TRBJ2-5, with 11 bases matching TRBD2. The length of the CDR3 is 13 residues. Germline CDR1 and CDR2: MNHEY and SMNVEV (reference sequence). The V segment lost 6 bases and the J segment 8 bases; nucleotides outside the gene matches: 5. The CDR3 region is CASSLLAGDTQYF. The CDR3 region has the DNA TGTGCCAGCAGCCTACTAGCGGGAGATACCCAGTACTTC.

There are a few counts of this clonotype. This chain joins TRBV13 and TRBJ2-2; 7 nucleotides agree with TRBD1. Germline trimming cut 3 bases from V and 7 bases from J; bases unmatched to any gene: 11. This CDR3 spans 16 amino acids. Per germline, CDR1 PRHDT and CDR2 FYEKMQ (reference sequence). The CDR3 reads CASSLQTGWNIGELFF. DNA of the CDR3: TGTGCCAGCAGCTTGCAGACAGGGTGGAATATCGGGGAGCTGTTTTTT.

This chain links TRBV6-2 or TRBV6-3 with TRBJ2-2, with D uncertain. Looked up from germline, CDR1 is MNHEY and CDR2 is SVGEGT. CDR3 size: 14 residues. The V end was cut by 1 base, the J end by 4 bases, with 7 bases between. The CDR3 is CASSYWLLTGELFF. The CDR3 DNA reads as TGTGCCAGCAGTTACTGGCTGCTCACCGGGGAGCTGTTTTTT.

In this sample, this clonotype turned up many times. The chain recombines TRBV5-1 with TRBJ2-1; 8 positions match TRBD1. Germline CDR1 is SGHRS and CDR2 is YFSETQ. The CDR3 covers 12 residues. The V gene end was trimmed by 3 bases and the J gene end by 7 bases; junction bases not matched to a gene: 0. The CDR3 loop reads CASSWTGNEQFF. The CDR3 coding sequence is TGCGCCAGCAGCTGGACAGGGAATGAGCAGTTCTTC. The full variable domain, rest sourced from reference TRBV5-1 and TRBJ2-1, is KAGVTQTPRYLIKTRGQQVTLSCSPISGHRSVSWYQQTPGQGLQFLFEYFSETQRNKGNFPGRFSGRQFSNSRSEMNVSTLELGDSALYLCASSWTGNEQFFGPGTRLTVL.

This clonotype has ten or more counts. CDR3 DNA sequence: TGCAGCGTGAGGGATCACACAGATACGCAGTATTTT. Translation: CSVRDHTDTQYF. This chain joins TRBV29-1 and TRBJ2-3; D possibly corresponds to TRBD2 (5 bases). V was trimmed by 6 bases and J by 2 bases, leaving 9 bases between them. The CDR3 covers 12 residues. Germline V lookup: CDR1 SQVTM, CDR2 ANQGSEA.

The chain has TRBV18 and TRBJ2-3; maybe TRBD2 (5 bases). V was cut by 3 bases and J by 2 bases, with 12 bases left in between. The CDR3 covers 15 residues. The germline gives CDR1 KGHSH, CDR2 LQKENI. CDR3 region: CASSPRGPPTDTQYF. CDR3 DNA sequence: TGTGCCAGCTCACCCCGCGGGCCTCCCACAGATACGCAGTATTTT.

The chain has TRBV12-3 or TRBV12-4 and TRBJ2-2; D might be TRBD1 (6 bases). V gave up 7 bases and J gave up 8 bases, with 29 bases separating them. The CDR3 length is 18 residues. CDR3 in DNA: TGTGCCAGCACACCTTGGTTAAGACAGGCCCCTAAGGCAGGGGAGCTGTTTTTT. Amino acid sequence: CASTPWLRQAPKAGELFF.

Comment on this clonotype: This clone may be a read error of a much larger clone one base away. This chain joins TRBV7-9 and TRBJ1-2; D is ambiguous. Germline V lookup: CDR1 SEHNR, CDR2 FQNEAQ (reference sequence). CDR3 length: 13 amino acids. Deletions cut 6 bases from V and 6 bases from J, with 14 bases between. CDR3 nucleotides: TGTGCCAGCAGTTATTCAGCCGAGAATGGCTACACCTTC. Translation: CASSYSAENGYTF.

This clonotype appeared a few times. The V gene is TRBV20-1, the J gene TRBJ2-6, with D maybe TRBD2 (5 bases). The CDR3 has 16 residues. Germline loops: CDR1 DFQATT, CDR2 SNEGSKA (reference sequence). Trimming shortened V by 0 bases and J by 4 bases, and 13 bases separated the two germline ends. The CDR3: CSARDRSGWGANVLTF. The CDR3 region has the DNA TGCAGTGCTAGAGATAGGAGCGGATGGGGGGCCAACGTCCTGACTTTC.

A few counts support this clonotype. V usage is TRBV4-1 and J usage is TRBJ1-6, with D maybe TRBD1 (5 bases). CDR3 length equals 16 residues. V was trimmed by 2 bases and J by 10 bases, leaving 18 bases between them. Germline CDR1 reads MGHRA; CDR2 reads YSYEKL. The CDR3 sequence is CASSQYPGRSESPLHF. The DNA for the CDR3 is TGCGCCAGCAGCCAATACCCGGGACGGTCGGAGTCACCCCTCCACTTT.

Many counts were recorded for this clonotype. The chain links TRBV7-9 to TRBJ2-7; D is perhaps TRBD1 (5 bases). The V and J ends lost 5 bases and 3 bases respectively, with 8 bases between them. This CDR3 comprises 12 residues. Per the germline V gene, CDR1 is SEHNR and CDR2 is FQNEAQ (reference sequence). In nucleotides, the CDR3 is TGTGCCAGCAGCGCGACAGACTACGAGCAGTACTTC. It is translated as CASSATDYEQYF.